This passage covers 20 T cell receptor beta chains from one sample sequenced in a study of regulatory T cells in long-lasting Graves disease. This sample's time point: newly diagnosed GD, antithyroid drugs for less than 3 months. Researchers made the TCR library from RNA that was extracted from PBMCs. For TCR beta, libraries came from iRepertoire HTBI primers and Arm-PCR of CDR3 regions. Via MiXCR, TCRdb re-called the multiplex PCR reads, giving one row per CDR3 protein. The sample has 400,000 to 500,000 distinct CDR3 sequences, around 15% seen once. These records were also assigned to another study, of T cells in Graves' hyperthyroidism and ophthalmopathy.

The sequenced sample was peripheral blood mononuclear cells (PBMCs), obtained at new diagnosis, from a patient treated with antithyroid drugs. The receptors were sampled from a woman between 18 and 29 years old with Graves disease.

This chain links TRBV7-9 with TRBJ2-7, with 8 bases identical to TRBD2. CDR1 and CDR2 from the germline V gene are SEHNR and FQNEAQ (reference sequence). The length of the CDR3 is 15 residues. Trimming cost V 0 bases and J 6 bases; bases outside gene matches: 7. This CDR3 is CASSLAAAGVIEQYF. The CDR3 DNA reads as TGTGCCAGCAGCTTAGCTGCAGCGGGAGTGATCGAGCAGTACTTC. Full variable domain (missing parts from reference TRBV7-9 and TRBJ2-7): DTGVSQNPRHKITKRGQNVTFRCDPISEHNRLYWYRQTLGQGPEFLTYFQNEAQLEKSRLLSDRFSAERPKGSFSTLEIQRTEQGDSAMYLCASSLAAAGVIEQYFGPGTRLTVT.

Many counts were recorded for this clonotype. CDR3 sequence: CASSLSPRREKLFF. The CDR3 nucleotides read TGTGCCAGCAGTTTATCCCCGCGGCGTGAAAAACTGTTTTTT. The V and J genes are TRBV28 and TRBJ1-4, with D unclear. The CDR3 is 14 amino acids. Trimming cost V 1 base and J 7 bases, with 10 bases left between them. Germline loops: CDR1 MDHEN, CDR2 SYDVKM.

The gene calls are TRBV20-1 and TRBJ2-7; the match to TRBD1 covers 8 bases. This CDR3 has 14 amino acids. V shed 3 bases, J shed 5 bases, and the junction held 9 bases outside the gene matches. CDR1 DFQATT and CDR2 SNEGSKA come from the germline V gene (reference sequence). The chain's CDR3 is CSASGQGTVHEQYF. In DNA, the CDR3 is TGCAGTGCTAGTGGACAGGGAACAGTCCACGAGCAGTACTTC.

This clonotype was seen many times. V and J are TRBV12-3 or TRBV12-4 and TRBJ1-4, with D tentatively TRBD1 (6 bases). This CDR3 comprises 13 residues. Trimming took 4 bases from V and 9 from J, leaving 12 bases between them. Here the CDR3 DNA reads TGTGCCAGCAGTTCCGTTACAGGGCAAAAACTGTTTTTT. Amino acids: CASSSVTGQKLFF.

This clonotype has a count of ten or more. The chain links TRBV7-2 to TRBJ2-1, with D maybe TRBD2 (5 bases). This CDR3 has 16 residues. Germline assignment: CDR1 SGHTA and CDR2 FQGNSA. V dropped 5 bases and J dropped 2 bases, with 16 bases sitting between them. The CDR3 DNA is TGTGCCAGCAGCACCGAAGTGGGAGCACCCTACAATGAGCAGTTCTTC. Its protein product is CASSTEVGAPYNEQFF.

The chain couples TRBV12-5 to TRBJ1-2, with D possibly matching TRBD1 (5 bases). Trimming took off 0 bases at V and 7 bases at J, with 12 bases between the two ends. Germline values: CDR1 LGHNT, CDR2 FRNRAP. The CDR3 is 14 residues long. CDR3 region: CASGLVPGIGGYTF. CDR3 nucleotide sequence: TGTGCTAGTGGTTTGGTACCAGGGATCGGTGGCTACACCTTC.

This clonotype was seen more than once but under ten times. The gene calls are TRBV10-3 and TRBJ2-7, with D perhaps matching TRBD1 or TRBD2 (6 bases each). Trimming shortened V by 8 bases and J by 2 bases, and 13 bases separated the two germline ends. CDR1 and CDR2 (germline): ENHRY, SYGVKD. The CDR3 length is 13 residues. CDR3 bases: TGTGCCATCCTGGCGGAGGGGGCCTACGAGCAGTACTTC. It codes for CAILAEGAYEQYF.

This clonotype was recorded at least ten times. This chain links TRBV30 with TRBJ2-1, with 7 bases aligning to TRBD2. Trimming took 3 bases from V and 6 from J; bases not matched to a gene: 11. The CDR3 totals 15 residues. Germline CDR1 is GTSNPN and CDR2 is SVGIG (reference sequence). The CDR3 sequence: CAWRPPERGCNEQFF. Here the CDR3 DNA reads TGTGCCTGGAGGCCTCCCGAGCGGGGATGCAATGAGCAGTTCTTC.

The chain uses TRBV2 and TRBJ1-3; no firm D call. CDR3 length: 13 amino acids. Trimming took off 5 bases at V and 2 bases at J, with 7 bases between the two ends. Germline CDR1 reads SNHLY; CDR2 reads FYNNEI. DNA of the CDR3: TGTGCCAGCAGTTGGGCGCCTGGAAACACCATATATTTT. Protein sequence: CASSWAPGNTIYF.

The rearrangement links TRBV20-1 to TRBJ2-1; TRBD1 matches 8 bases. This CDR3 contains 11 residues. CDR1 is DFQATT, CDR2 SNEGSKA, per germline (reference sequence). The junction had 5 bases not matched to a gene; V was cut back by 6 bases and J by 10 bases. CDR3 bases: TGCAGTGCGCAGACAGGGGTCGAGCAGTTCTTC. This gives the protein CSAQTGVEQFF.

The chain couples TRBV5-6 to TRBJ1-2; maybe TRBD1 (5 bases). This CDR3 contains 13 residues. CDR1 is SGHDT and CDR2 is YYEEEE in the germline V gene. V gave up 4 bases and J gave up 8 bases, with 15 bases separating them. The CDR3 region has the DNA TGTGCCAGCAGCCTGACGGGGGGGTCCGGCTACACCTTC. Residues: CASSLTGGSGYTF.

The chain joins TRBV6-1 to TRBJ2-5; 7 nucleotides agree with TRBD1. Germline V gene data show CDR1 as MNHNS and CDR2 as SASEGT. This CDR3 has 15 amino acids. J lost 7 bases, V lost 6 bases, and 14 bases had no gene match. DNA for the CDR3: TGTGCCAGCAGCAGACCACAGGGGTTCTATGGGACCCAGTACTTC. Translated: CASSRPQGFYGTQYF.

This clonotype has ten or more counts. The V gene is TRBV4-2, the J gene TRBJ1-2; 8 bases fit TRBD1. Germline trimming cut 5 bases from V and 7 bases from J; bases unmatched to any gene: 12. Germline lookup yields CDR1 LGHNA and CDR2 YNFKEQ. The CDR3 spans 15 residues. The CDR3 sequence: CASSTVAGQARGYTF. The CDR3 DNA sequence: TGTGCCAGCAGCACAGTGGCGGGACAGGCGCGTGGCTACACCTTC.

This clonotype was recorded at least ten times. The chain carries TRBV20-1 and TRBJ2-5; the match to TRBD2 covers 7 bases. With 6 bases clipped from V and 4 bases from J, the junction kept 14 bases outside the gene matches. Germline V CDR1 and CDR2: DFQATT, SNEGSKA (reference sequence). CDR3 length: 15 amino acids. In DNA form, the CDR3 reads TGCAGTGCCCTCGGCAGCGGGGTAATGAGAGAGACCCAGTACTTC. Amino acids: CSALGSGVMRETQYF.

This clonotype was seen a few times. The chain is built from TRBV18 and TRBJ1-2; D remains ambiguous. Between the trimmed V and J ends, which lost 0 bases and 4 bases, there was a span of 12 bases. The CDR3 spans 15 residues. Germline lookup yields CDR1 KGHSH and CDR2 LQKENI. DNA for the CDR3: TGTGCCAGCTCACCACCGGGCCGCACTATCTATGGCTACACCTTC. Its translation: CASSPPGRTIYGYTF.

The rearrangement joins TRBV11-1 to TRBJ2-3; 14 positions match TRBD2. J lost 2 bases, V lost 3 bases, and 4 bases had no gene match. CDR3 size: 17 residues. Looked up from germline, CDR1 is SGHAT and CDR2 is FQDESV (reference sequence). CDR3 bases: TGTGCCAGCAGCTTCCAGGGACTAGCGGGAGTCACAGATACGCAGTATTTT. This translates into CASSFQGLAGVTDTQYF.

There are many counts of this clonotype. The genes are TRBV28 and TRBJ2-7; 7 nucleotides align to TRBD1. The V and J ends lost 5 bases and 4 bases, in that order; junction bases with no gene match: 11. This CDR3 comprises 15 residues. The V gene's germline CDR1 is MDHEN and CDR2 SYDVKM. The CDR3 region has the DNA TGTGCCAGCAGTCCCCCTGGCAGGGGGATATACGAGCAGTACTTC. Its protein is CASSPPGRGIYEQYF.

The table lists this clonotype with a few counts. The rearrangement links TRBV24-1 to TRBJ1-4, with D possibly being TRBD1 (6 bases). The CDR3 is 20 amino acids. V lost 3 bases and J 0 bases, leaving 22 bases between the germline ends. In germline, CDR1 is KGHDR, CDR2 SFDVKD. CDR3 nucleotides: TGTGCCACCAGTGATGGGCAGGGGTATGGAGCGCTCTCAACTAATGAAAAACTGTTTTTT. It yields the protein CATSDGQGYGALSTNEKLFF.

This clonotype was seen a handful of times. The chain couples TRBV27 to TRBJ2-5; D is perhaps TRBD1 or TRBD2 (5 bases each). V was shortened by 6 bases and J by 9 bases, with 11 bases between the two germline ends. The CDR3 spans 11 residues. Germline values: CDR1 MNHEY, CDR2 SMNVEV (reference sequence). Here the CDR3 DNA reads TGTGCCAGCAGGAGGGACGGGCCCCAGTACTTC. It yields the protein CASRRDGPQYF.

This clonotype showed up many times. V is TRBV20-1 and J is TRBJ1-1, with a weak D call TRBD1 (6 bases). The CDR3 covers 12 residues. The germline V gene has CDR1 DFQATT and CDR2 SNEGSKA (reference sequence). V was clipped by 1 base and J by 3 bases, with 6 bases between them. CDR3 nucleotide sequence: TGCAGTGCTAGAGCAGGGGACACTGAAGCTTTCTTT. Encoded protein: CSARAGDTEAFF.